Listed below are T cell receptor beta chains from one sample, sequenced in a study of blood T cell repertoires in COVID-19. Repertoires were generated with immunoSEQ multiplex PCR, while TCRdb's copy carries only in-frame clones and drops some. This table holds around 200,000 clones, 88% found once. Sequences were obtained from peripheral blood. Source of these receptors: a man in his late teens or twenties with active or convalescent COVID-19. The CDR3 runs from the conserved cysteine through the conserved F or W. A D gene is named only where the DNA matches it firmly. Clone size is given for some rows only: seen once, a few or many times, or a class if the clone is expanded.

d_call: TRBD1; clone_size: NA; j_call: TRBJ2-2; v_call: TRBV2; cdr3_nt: TGTGCCAGCAGTCGGGACAGGGTCGACACCGGGGAGCTGTTTTTT; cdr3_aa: CASSRDRVDTGELFF
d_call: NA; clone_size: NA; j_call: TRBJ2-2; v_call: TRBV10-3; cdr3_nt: TGTGCCATCAGTGTTGGGCCGTCGGACACCGGGGAGCTGTTTTTT; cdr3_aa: CAISVGPSDTGELFF
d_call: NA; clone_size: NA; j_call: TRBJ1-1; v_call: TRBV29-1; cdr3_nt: TGCAGCGTAGAGGGACTTGACACTGAAGCTTTCTTT; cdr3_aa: CSVEGLDTEAFF
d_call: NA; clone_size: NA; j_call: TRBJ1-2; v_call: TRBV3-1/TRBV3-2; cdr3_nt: TGTGCCAGCAGCCAAGGTCGGGGAAGGGAGTCGTATGGCTACACCTTC; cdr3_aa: CASSQGRGRESYGYTF
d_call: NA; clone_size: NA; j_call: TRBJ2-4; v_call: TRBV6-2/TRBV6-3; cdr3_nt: TGTGCCAGCAGTTACTCGGGGCACCGATTAGCCAAAAACATTCAGTACTTC; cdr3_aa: CASSYSGHRLAKNIQYF
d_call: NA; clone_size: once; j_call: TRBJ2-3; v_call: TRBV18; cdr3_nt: TGTGCCAGCTCACCGGTCCGGGACACAGATACGCAGTATTTT; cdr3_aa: CASSPVRDTDTQYF
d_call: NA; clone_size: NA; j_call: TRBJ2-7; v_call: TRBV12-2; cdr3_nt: TGTGCAAGTCGCTTATACGGCGAGCAGTACTTC; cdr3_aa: CASRLYGEQYF
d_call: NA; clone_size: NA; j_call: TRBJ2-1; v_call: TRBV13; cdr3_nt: TGTGCCAGCAGCTTAATGACAGTACCCAATGAGCAGTTCTTC; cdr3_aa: CASSLMTVPNEQFF
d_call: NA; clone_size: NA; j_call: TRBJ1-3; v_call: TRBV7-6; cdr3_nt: TGTGCCAGCAGCAGGACAGTAGCTGGAAACACCATATATTTT; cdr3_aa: CASSRTVAGNTIYF
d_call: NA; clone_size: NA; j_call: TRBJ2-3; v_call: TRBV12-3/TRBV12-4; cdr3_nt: TGTGCCAGCAGTTCGGGTTATACGCAGTATTTT; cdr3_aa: CASSSGYTQYF
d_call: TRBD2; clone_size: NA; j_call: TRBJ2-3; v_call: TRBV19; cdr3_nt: TGTGCCAGTAGTGTAGCGGGGGGCTCGGGTGGTACGCAGTATTTT; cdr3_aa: CASSVAGGSGGTQYF
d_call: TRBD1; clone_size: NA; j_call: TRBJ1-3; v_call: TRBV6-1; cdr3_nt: TGTGCCAGCAGTGAGAGGGGACAGAGCTCTGGAAACACCATATATTTT; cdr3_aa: CASSERGQSSGNTIYF
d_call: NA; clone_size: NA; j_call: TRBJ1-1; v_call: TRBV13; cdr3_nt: TGTGCCAGCAGCTTATCTGGGGCCGGGGGCACTGAAGCTTTCTTT; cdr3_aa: CASSLSGAGGTEAFF
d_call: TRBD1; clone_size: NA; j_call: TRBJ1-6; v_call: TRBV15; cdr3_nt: TGTGCCACCGATGGGACAGGGGGAGATTCACCCCTCCACTTT; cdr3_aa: CATDGTGGDSPLHF
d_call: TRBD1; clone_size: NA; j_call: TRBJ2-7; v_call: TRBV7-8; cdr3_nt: TGTGCCAGCAGCAAGGGACAGGGAACCTACGAGCAGTACTTC; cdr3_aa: CASSKGQGTYEQYF
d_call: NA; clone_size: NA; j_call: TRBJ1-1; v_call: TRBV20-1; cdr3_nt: TGCAGTGTTAGACGGAACACTGAAGCTTTCTTT; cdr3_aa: CSVRRNTEAFF
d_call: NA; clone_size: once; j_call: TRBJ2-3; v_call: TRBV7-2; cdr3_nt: TGTGCCAGCAGCTTAGTGGGGGGAGCAGATACGCAGTATTTT; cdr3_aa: CASSLVGGADTQYF
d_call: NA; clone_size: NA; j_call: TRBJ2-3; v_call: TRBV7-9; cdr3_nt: TGTGCCAGCAGCTTATCAGGCGAACTAGGTTCGCAGTATTTT; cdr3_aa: CASSLSGELGSQYF
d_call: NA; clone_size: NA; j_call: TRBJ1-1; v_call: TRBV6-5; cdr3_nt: TGTGCCAGCAGGCAGTACGCCACTAATGAAGCTTTCTTT; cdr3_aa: CASRQYATNEAFF
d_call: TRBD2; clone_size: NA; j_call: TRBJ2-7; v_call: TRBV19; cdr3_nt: TGTGCCAGTAGAGGTCGGGAGGGGCTGGACGAGCAGTACTTC; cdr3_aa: CASRGREGLDEQYF
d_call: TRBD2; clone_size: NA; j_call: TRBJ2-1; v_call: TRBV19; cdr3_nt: TGTGCCAGTAGTAAGGGACTAGCGGGAGAGGTCGAGCAGTTCTTC; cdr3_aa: CASSKGLAGEVEQFF
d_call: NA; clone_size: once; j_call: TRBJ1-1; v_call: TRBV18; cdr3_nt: TGTGCCAGCTCACCAAGGTTGAGGGGACAGAACACTGAAGCTTTCTTT; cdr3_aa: CASSPRLRGQNTEAFF
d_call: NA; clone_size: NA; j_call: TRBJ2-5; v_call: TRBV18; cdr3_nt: TGTGCCAGCTCACCAGAGACTAGGGCAGAGACCCAGTACTTC; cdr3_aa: CASSPETRAETQYF
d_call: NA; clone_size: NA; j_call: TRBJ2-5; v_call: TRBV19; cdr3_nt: TGTGCCAGTAGTATTCTATTTGAAGAGACCCAGTACTTC; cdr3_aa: CASSILFEETQYF
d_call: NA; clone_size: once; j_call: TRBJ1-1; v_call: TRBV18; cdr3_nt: TGTGCCAGCTCACCCCGGGGAGGGCCCTACACTGAAGCTTTCTTT; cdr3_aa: CASSPRGGPYTEAFF
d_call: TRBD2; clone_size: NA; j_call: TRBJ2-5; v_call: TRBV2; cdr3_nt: TGTGCCAGCAGTGAAGGACTAGCGGCTTATCAAGAGACCCAGTACTTC; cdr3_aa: CASSEGLAAYQETQYF
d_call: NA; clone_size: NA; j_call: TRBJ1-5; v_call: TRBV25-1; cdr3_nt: TGTGCCAGCAGTGAAGCGACAGGAGATCAGCCCCAGCATTTT; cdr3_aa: CASSEATGDQPQHF
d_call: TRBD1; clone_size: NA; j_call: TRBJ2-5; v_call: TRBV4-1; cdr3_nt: TGCGCCAGCAGCCAAGTGACAGGGAAGTCCCAAGAGACCCAGTACTTC; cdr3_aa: CASSQVTGKSQETQYF
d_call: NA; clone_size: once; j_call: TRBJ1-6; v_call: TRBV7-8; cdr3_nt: TGTGCCAGCAGCTTAAGAGGGCCCACGGCAGCCTTATCACCCCTCCACTTT; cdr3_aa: CASSLRGPTAALSPLHF
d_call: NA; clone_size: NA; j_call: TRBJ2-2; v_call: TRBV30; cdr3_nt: TGTGCCTGGAGTGTACTAGTCCGGACTACTTTCACCGGGGAGCTGTTTTTT; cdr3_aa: CAWSVLVRTTFTGELFF
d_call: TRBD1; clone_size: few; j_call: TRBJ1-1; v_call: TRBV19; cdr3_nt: TGTGCCAGTAAACCGGGACAGGGCCTCCTTCGGAACACTGAAGCTTTCTTT; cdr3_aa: CASKPGQGLLRNTEAFF
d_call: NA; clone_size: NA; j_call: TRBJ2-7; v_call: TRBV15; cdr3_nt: TGTGCCACCAGCAGAGGGGAGGAGAACGACGAGCAGTACTTC; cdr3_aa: CATSRGEENDEQYF
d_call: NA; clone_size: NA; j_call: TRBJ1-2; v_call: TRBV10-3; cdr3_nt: TGTGCCATCAGTGAGTTGACAGAAAACTATGGCTACACCTTC; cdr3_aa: CAISELTENYGYTF
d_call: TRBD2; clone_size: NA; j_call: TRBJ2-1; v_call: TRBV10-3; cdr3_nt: TGTGCCATCAGTAGCCAGCGGGGGGTGAGCTCCTACAATGAGCAGTTCTTC; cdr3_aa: CAISSQRGVSSYNEQFF
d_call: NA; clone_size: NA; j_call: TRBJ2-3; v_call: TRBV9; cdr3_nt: TGTGCCAGCAGACACGGAAGGAGATGGATTGAACACACAGATACGCAGTATTTT; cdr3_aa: CASRHGRRWIEHTDTQYF
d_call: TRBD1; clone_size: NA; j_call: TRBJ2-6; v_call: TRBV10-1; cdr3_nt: TGCGCCAGCAGTGAGCCCCGCGACCGGGACAGGGGGCTAGGGGCCAACGTCCTGACTTTC; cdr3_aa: CASSEPRDRDRGLGANVLTF
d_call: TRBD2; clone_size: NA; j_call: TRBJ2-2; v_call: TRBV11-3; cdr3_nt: TGTGCCAGCAGCCGTGGACTAGCGGGAGGGACCGGGGAGCTGTTTTTT; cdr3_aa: CASSRGLAGGTGELFF
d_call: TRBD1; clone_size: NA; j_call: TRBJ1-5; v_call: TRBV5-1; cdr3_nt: TGCGCCAGCAGCTTGGGTGACAGGGATCAGCCCCAGCATTTT; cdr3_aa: CASSLGDRDQPQHF
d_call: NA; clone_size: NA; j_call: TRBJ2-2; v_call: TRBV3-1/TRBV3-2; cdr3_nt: TGTGCCAGCAGCCAATCGGAGTCGGCCGGGGAGCTGTTTTTT; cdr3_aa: CASSQSESAGELFF
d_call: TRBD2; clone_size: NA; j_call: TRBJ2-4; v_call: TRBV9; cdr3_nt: TGTGCCAGCAGCGTCGGCGGGAGTAGTGGAAACATTCAGTACTTC; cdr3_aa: CASSVGGSSGNIQYF
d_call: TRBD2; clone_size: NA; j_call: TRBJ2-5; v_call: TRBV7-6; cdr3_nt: TGTGCCAGCAGCTTAGGTAGCGGGAGCGAGACCCAGTACTTC; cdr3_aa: CASSLGSGSETQYF
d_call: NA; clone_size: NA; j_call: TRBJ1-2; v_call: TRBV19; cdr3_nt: TGTGCCAGTAGTACTCTTCAGGGGCCCTACTATGGCTACACCTTC; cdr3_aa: CASSTLQGPYYGYTF
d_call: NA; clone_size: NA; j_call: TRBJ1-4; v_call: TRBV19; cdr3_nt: TGTGCCAGTAGACCCGACAGGGAAAAACTGTTTTTT; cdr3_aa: CASRPDREKLFF
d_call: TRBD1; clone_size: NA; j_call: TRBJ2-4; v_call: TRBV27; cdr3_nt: TGTGCCAGCAGTCCCATGACAGGGGGAATGGAAACCAAAAACATTCAGTACTTC; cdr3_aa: CASSPMTGGMETKNIQYF
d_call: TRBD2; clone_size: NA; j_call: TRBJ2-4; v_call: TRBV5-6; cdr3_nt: TGTGCCAGCAGCTTTACCCCAGCGGGAATGGGGAACATTCAGTACTTC; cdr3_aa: CASSFTPAGMGNIQYF
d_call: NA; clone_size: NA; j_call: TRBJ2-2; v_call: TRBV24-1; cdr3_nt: TGTGCCACCAGTGCATCAGGGGTTGACACCGGGGAGCTGTTTTTT; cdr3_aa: CATSASGVDTGELFF
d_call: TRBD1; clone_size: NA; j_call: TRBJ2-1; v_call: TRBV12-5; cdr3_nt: TGTGCTACCATAAGGGGGCCGGTCGGCAATGAGCAGTTCTTC; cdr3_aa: CATIRGPVGNEQFF
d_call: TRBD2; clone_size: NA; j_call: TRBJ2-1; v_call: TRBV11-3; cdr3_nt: TGTGCCAGCAGCCTATTAGCGGGGGGGCCGAGTGAGCAGTTCTTC; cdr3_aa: CASSLLAGGPSEQFF
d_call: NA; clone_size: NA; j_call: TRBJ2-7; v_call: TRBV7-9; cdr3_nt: TGTGCCAGCGGGCGGGGCCCCTACGAGCAGTACTTC; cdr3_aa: CASGRGPYEQYF
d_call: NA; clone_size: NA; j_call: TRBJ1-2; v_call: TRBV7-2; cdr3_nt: TGTGCCAGCGGCCAGGGCGCTAACTATGGCTACACCTTC; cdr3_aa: CASGQGANYGYTF
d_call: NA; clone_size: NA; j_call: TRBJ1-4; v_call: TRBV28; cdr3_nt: TGTGCCAGCAGTTTAGCCAGCGAGGAAACAAAACTGTTTTTT; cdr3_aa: CASSLASEETKLFF
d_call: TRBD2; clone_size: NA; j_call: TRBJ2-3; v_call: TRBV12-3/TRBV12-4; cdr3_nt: TGTGCCAGCAGTTTGGGCGGGAGTGATCCGCAGTATTTT; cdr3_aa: CASSLGGSDPQYF
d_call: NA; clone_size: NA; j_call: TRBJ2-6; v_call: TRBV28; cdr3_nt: TGTGCCAGCAGTTTAAGCGGGGCCAACGTCCTGACTTTC; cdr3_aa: CASSLSGANVLTF
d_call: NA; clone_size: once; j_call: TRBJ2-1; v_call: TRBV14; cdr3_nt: TGTGCCAGCAGCCAAGAGGAGTCGGGATCCGTCTACAATGAGCAGTTCTTC; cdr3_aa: CASSQEESGSVYNEQFF
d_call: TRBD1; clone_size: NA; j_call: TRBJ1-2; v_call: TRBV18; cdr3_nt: TGTGCCAGCTCACCAGTATCCGGGACAGGGTCAAACTATGGCTACACCTTC; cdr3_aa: CASSPVSGTGSNYGYTF
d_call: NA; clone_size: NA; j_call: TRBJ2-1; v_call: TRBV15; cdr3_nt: TGTGCCACCAGCAGAGACCTCGGGGATCCCCTAATCAATGAGCAGTTCTTC; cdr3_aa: CATSRDLGDPLINEQFF
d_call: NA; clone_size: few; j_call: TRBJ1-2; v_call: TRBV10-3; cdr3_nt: TGTGCCATCAGTGAATCAGCACAGGCGCGCGGCTACACCTTC; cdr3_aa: CAISESAQARGYTF
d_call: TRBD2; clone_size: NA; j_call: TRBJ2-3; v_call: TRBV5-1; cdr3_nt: TGCGCCAGCAGCTTAGCGGGGCGCACAGATACGCAGTATTTT; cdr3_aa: CASSLAGRTDTQYF
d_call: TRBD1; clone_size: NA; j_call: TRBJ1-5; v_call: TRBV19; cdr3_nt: TGTGCCAGTAGTGCAATCGAGGGGACAGGACTCAATCAGCCCCAGCATTTT; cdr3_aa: CASSAIEGTGLNQPQHF